The entry below gives a single TCR beta chain sequence along with its context. Its antigen is still unknown. The study ran its PCR with 60 Vbeta and 13 Jbeta primers. Sequencing was performed with immunoSEQ multiplex PCR; in TCRdb, only in-frame clones are kept and a portion is missing. The table shows under 200,000 clones, with about four fifths occurring only once. The sample comes from a study of cytomegalovirus exposure and HLA in healthy donors. CDR1 and CDR2 (germline): SGHAT, FQNNGV. V was trimmed by 5 bases and J by 1 base, leaving 11 bases between them. This CDR3 spans 14 amino acids. Broader study findings: The study found most TCR sequences rare, yet found some public TCRs in many donors. In a later analysis, DRB1 alleles had the most associated TCRs; HLA-C alleles the fewest. A prior analysis recorded that most TCR beta V segments were productive about 87% or about 30% of the time.

The receptor comes from a woman in her 30s in good health and CMV-seropositive. The V and J genes are TRBV11-2 and TRBJ1-1, with a weak D call TRBD1 (5 bases). Sequenced material: PBMCs. The CDR3 DNA follows: TGTGCCAGCAGCACACATGACAGGAACACTGAAGCTTTCTTT. Its protein product is CASSTHDRNTEAFF.